The entry below gives a single TCR beta chain sequence along with its context. Its antigen is unknown. The data originate from a study of T cell responses to AZD1222 COVID-19 vaccine. Findings and caveats of the study: The donor cohort was predominantly white British with a female majority, and clonal diversity may have been underestimated. Seropositive status at baseline applied to only 6 or 7 AZD1222 recipients.

Profiled with immunoSEQ multiplex PCR; TCRdb holds only in-frame clones, not every one. This sample yields about 120,000 clones, of which around 85% are seen a single time; roughly 2.3% belongs to the top ten. The V gene lost 8 bases and the J gene lost 4 bases, with 20 bases spanning the gap. Germline values: CDR1 SNHLY, CDR2 FYNNEI. The CDR3 loop spans 15 amino acids. V and J are TRBV2 and TRBJ1-1, with D perhaps matching TRBD1 (6 bases). This TCR came from an adult in good health. The material was peripheral blood, obtained on day 0 of AZD1222 vaccination. CDR3 sequence: CASVLEGRGSTEAFF. CDR3 in DNA: TGTGCCAGCGTATTGGAGGGCAGGGGAAGCACTGAAGCTTTCTTT.